This TCR beta chain was captured by sequencing in a study of blood T cell repertoires in COVID-19. Across the whole study: From the United States, Italy and Spain came samples of acute and convalescent COVID-19. PBMCs, B-cell-depleted T cells, or T cells were the source of the cDNA or gDNA that made up the material.

Original processing notes: Amplification of reference gene primers provided the estimated nucleated cell counts. Assay: immunoSEQ multiplex PCR; the TCRdb copy retains only in-frame clones and omits some. That table supplies the V and J calls and clone size; D and trimming were determined from the DNA. Of under 200,000 clones in the sample, approximately 91% are singletons; the top ten hold less than 2.5%. Germline assignment: CDR1 SGHRS and CDR2 YFSETQ. The V segment lost 3 bases and the J segment 1 base; nucleotides outside the gene matches: 1. The CDR3 length is 16 residues. V gene TRBV5-1 combines with J gene TRBJ2-7, with 16 bases lining up with TRBD2. Sequencing was done on a sample of peripheral blood. This clonotype was sampled from a man younger than 30 with acute or convalescent COVID-19. The chain's CDR3 is CASSWGLAGGSYEQYF. The DNA for the CDR3 is TGCGCCAGCAGCTGGGGACTAGCGGGAGGGTCCTACGAGCAGTACTTC. Drawing the rest from reference TRBV5-1 and TRBJ2-7, the complete variable domain is KAGVTQTPRYLIKTRGQQVTLSCSPISGHRSVSWYQQTPGQGLQFLFEYFSETQRNKGNFPGRFSGRQFSNSRSEMNVSTLELGDSALYLCASSWGLAGGSYEQYFGPGTRLTVT.